This TCR beta chain appears in the sequencing data of a study of blood T cell repertoires in COVID-19. At the level of the study: T cells, B-cell-depleted T cells, or PBMCs supplied cDNA or gDNA.

This clone was recorded once. Original analysis: Reference gene primers were amplified, and this amplification served to estimate nucleated cell counts. Sequenced by immunoSEQ multiplex PCR; TCRdb stores in-frame clones only, minus some. V, J and clone size were drawn from that table, and D and trimming were deduced from the DNA. The table lists under 450,000 clones, under 85% of them singletons. CDR1 and CDR2 (germline): LNHDA, SQIVND (reference sequence). Losses at the gene ends were 7 bases for V and 5 bases for J; bases not matched to a gene: 10. This CDR3 comprises 15 residues. In assigning cohorts, the study relied on participant-reported clinical history. Cohort 3 donors were reported recovered after two negative PCRs, clearance, or symptom resolution.

The chain employs TRBV19 and TRBJ2-1; TRBD2 matches 8 bases. Sequencing was done on a sample of PBMCs or T cells enriched from blood (not recorded which). The TCR originated in a woman aged 45-65 years who had recovered from COVID-19. This CDR3 is CASTTGLADNNEQFF. The DNA of the CDR3 is TGTGCCAGTACCACCGGACTAGCAGACAACAATGAGCAGTTCTTC.